This T cell receptor beta chain was recovered during a study of T cell changes during pregnancy in multiple sclerosis. CDR3 length: 14 residues. Germline loops: CDR1 MNHNY, CDR2 SVGAGI (reference sequence). Between the trimmed V and J ends, which lost 5 bases and 1 base, there was a span of 11 bases. Assay used: immunoSEQ multiplex PCR; TCRdb lists only in-frame clones, some missing. The repertoire holds approximately 70,000 clones, with more than 90% as singletons. Source: peripheral blood, taken in the first trimester of pregnancy. The chain links TRBV6-6 to TRBJ1-1; maybe TRBD1 (5 bases). This sequence was found in a female donor with multiple sclerosis, enrolled in a pregnancy study. CDR3 residues: CASSRQTTNTEAFF. DNA of the CDR3: TGTGCCAGCAGTAGACAGACAACGAACACTGAAGCTTTCTTT.